One sample yielded the 20 T cell receptor beta chains listed below, sequenced in a study of blood T cell repertoires in COVID-19. TCRdb's table, derived via immunoSEQ multiplex PCR, lists solely in-frame clones and lacks some. The data hold 25,000 to 30,000 clones, with about 80% observed a single time. The material sequenced was peripheral blood. The receptor source for this set is a man aged 65 to 85 with acute or convalescent COVID-19.

The gene calls are TRBV19 and TRBJ1-4; the D gene is possibly TRBD1 (5 bases). The ends were cut back, 6 bases at V and 13 bases at J, with 12 bases in the middle. There are 11 residues in the CDR3. Germline-derived CDR1 and CDR2 are LNHDA and SQIVND (reference sequence). The CDR3 region is CASSRTDRLFF. As DNA, the CDR3 is TGTGCCAGTAGCCGAACCGACAGACTGTTTTTT.

This clone was counted at least ten times. The V gene is TRBV15, the J gene TRBJ1-4, with a tentative D call TRBD1 (6 bases). CDR3 size: 15 residues. The V end was cut by 4 bases, the J end by 10 bases, with 19 bases between. Germline V lookup: CDR1 LNHNV, CDR2 YYDKDF (reference sequence). The CDR3 nucleotides are TGTGCCACCAGCATTTCGAAGGGACAACGGGGAAAACTGTTTTTT. It encodes CATSISKGQRGKLFF.

CDR3 residues: CASSPGQEVYNEQFF. CDR3 DNA sequence: TGTGCCAGCAGCCCAGGACAGGAGGTCTACAATGAGCAGTTCTTC. The chain employs TRBV9 and TRBJ2-1; 7 positions agree with TRBD1. V was clipped by 4 bases and J by 3 bases; unmatched bases: 7. CDR3 size: 15 residues. CDR1 is SGDLS and CDR2 is YYNGEE in the germline V gene.

The V and J genes are TRBV2 and TRBJ1-3; maybe TRBD1 (5 bases). Trimming removed 5 bases at V and 0 bases at J, with 11 bases between. This CDR3 comprises 15 residues. Germline CDR1 reads SNHLY; CDR2 reads FYNNEI. The CDR3 nucleotides are TGTGCCAGCAGTATGGACAAGGACTCTGGAAACACCATATATTTT. Translation: CASSMDKDSGNTIYF.

This clone has a single count. The chain carries TRBV29-1 and TRBJ1-1, with TRBD1 as a possible D gene (5 bases). This CDR3 contains 13 residues. Trimming took 6 bases from V and 3 from J, leaving 14 bases between them. The germline gives CDR1 SQVTM, CDR2 ANQGSEA. The DNA of the CDR3 is TGCAGCGTGAAAGGGGTGAAGGACACTGAAGCTTTCTTT. It yields the protein CSVKGVKDTEAFF.

This chain connects TRBV16 to TRBJ1-6; 9 bases line up with TRBD1. The CDR3 is 15 amino acids. In germline, CDR1 is KGHSY, CDR2 FQNENV. With V trimmed by 2 bases and J by 14 bases, 10 bases remained unmatched. This CDR3 reads CASSQPPGQGRTLHF. The CDR3 nucleotides are TGTGCCAGCAGCCAACCCCCCGGACAGGGGAGGACCCTCCACTTT.

The chain links TRBV19 to TRBJ2-4; 10 nucleotides agree with TRBD1. J lost 12 bases, V lost 6 bases, and 11 bases had no gene match. CDR1 is LNHDA and CDR2 is SQIVND in the germline V gene (reference sequence). The CDR3 totals 14 residues. The CDR3 protein is CASRPGQGNPPQYF. DNA for the CDR3: TGTGCCAGTAGACCGGGACAGGGGAACCCCCCTCAGTACTTC. Full variable domain (remainder filled in from reference TRBV19 and TRBJ2-4): DGGITQSPKYLFRKEGQNVTLSCEQNLNHDAMYWYRQDPGQGLRLIYYSQIVNDFQKGDIAEGYSVSREKKESFPLTVTSAQKNPTAFYLCASRPGQGNPPQYFGAGTRLSVL.

This rearrangement joins TRBV5-1 to TRBJ2-1, with TRBD2 matching 7 bases. Germline trimming cut 5 bases from V and 3 bases from J; bases unmatched to any gene: 11. The CDR3 is 16 residues long. The germline gives CDR1 SGHRS, CDR2 YFSETQ. The CDR3, as DNA: TGCGCCAGCAGTCCCCGGGCGGGAGCGATCTACAATGAGCAGTTCTTC. Its protein is CASSPRAGAIYNEQFF.

The chain employs TRBV9 and TRBJ2-3; D gene uncertain. V was pared by 4 bases and J by 4 bases, with 19 bases between. CDR3 length equals 16 residues. Germline V gene lookup returns CDR1 SGDLS and CDR2 YYNGEE. The CDR3 nucleotides are TGTGCCAGCAGCCCACATACTATATCTGGTGCAGATACGCAGTATTTT. Amino acids: CASSPHTISGADTQYF.

The chain has TRBV5-1 and TRBJ1-2, with D perhaps matching TRBD1 (6 bases). Trimming pared 4 bases from V and 8 bases from J, leaving 9 bases between. The CDR3 extends over 11 amino acids. The V gene's germline CDR1 is SGHRS and CDR2 YFSETQ. CDR3 sequence reads: CASSLTGGYTF. CDR3 in DNA: TGCGCCAGCAGCCTGACAGGAGGCTACACCTTC. Supplemented by reference TRBV5-1 and TRBJ1-2, the full variable domain reads KAGVTQTPRYLIKTRGQQVTLSCSPISGHRSVSWYQQTPGQGLQFLFEYFSETQRNKGNFPGRFSGRQFSNSRSEMNVSTLELGDSALYLCASSLTGGYTFGSGTRLTVV.

In this sample, this clone turned up once. The rearrangement joins TRBV2 to TRBJ1-6; no clear D. The V gene lost 7 bases and the J gene lost 6 bases, with 13 bases spanning the gap. CDR1 is SNHLY and CDR2 is FYNNEI in the germline V gene. The CDR3 loop spans 14 amino acids. This chain's CDR3 is CASIRRATNSPLHF. CDR3 bases: TGTGCCAGCATACGGAGGGCCACTAATTCACCCCTCCACTTT.

The chain employs TRBV4-3 and TRBJ1-3; D remains unclear. There are 17 residues in the CDR3. V gave up 0 bases and J gave up 0 bases, with 12 bases separating them. Germline loops: CDR1 LGHNA, CDR2 YSLEER. CDR3 sequence reads: CASSQEIGVFSGNTIYF. The CDR3 DNA reads TGCGCCAGCAGCCAAGAGATAGGAGTCTTCTCTGGAAACACCATATATTTT.

The chain uses TRBV5-4 and TRBJ1-2; TRBD1 matches 10 bases. The CDR3 is made up of 18 amino acids. With V trimmed by 4 bases and J by 0 bases, 12 bases remained unmatched. Germline V CDR1 and CDR2: SGHNT, YYREEE (reference sequence). The CDR3 DNA follows: TGTGCCAGCAGCCAGAACAAAAGGACAGGGGGGGCTAACTATGGCTACACCTTC. This codes for CASSQNKRTGGANYGYTF. The complete variable domain, with remaining parts taken from reference TRBV5-4 and TRBJ1-2, reads ETGVTQSPTHLIKTRGQQVTLRCSSQSGHNTVSWYQQALGQGPQFIFQYYREEENGRGNFPPRFSGLQFPNYSSELNVNALELDDSALYLCASSQNKRTGGANYGYTFGSGTRLTVV.

The rearrangement links TRBV11-3 to TRBJ2-5, with 10 nucleotides matching TRBD2. The CDR3 runs 15 residues. V lost 2 bases to trimming and J lost 3 bases; unmatched junction nucleotides: 3. Germline loops: CDR1 SGHNT, CDR2 YENEEA. DNA for the CDR3: TGTGCCAGCAGCTTAAGGCTAGCGGGAGAAGAGACCCAGTACTTC. It specifies CASSLRLAGEETQYF.

This sequence joins TRBV13 and TRBJ1-1; D is ambiguous. Trimming took off 5 bases at V and 1 base at J, with 17 bases between the two ends. This CDR3 is built from 16 residues. Germline loops: CDR1 PRHDT, CDR2 FYEKMQ (reference sequence). CDR3 DNA sequence: TGTGCCAGCAGCCTCAAGGCGGGCCTCCCGAACACTGAAGCTTTCTTT. This codes for CASSLKAGLPNTEAFF.

The chain joins TRBV18 to TRBJ2-5; 7 nucleotides align to TRBD1. In germline, CDR1 is KGHSH, CDR2 LQKENI. Losses at the gene ends were 0 bases for V and 3 bases for J; bases not matched to a gene: 4. This CDR3 spans 15 amino acids. CDR3 protein: CASSPPGTAKETQYF. CDR3 in DNA: TGTGCCAGCTCACCACCCGGGACAGCCAAAGAGACCCAGTACTTC. Supplemented by reference TRBV18 and TRBJ2-5, the full variable domain reads NAGVMQNPRHLVRRRGQEARLRCSPMKGHSHVYWYRQLPEEGLKFMVYLQKENIIDESGMPKERFSAEFPKEGPSILRIQQVVRGDSAAYFCASSPPGTAKETQYFGPGTRLLVL.

This rearrangement joins TRBV4-1 to TRBJ1-2; a possible D gene is TRBD1 (6 bases). V gave up 4 bases and J gave up 6 bases, with 18 bases separating them. The CDR3 consists of 15 residues. Germline V gives CDR1 MGHRA, CDR2 YSYEKL. CDR3 region: CASSPQGLGNDGYTF. The DNA of the CDR3 is TGCGCCAGCAGCCCACAGGGTCTTGGGAACGATGGCTACACCTTC.

In its sample, this clone was seen a few times. The rearrangement joins TRBV15 to TRBJ2-3; D unresolved. Trimming removed 5 bases from V and 6 bases from J, with 6 bases in between. Germline loops: CDR1 LNHNV, CDR2 YYDKDF (reference sequence). The CDR3 sequence is 11 residues long. The CDR3 loop is CATSLFDTQYF. In nucleotides, the CDR3 is TGTGCCACCAGCCTGTTCGATACGCAGTATTTT. The variable domain in full, completed from reference TRBV15 and TRBJ2-3, reads DAMVIQNPRYQVTQFGKPVTLSCSQTLNHNVMYWYQQKSSQAPKLLFHYYDKDFNNEADTPDNFQSRRPNTSFCFLDIRSPGLGDTAMYLCATSLFDTQYFGPGTRLTVL.

The J gene is TRBJ2-1, the V gene TRBV9; D not certain. CDR1 is SGDLS, CDR2 YYNGEE, per germline. This CDR3 spans 13 amino acids. Trimming left V 1 base short and J 7 bases short, with 9 bases between. The CDR3 DNA reads TGTGCCAGCAGCGTACCCTCGAGGAATGAGCAGTTCTTC. Amino acids: CASSVPSRNEQFF.

The chain employs TRBV12-3 or TRBV12-4 and TRBJ2-2, with TRBD2 identical over 7 bases. The V and J ends lost 3 bases and 7 bases, in that order; junction bases with no gene match: 2. The CDR3 runs 13 residues. Here the CDR3 reads CASSLGEGGELFF. For the CDR3, the DNA is TGTGCCAGCAGTTTGGGGGAGGGCGGGGAGCTGTTTTTT.